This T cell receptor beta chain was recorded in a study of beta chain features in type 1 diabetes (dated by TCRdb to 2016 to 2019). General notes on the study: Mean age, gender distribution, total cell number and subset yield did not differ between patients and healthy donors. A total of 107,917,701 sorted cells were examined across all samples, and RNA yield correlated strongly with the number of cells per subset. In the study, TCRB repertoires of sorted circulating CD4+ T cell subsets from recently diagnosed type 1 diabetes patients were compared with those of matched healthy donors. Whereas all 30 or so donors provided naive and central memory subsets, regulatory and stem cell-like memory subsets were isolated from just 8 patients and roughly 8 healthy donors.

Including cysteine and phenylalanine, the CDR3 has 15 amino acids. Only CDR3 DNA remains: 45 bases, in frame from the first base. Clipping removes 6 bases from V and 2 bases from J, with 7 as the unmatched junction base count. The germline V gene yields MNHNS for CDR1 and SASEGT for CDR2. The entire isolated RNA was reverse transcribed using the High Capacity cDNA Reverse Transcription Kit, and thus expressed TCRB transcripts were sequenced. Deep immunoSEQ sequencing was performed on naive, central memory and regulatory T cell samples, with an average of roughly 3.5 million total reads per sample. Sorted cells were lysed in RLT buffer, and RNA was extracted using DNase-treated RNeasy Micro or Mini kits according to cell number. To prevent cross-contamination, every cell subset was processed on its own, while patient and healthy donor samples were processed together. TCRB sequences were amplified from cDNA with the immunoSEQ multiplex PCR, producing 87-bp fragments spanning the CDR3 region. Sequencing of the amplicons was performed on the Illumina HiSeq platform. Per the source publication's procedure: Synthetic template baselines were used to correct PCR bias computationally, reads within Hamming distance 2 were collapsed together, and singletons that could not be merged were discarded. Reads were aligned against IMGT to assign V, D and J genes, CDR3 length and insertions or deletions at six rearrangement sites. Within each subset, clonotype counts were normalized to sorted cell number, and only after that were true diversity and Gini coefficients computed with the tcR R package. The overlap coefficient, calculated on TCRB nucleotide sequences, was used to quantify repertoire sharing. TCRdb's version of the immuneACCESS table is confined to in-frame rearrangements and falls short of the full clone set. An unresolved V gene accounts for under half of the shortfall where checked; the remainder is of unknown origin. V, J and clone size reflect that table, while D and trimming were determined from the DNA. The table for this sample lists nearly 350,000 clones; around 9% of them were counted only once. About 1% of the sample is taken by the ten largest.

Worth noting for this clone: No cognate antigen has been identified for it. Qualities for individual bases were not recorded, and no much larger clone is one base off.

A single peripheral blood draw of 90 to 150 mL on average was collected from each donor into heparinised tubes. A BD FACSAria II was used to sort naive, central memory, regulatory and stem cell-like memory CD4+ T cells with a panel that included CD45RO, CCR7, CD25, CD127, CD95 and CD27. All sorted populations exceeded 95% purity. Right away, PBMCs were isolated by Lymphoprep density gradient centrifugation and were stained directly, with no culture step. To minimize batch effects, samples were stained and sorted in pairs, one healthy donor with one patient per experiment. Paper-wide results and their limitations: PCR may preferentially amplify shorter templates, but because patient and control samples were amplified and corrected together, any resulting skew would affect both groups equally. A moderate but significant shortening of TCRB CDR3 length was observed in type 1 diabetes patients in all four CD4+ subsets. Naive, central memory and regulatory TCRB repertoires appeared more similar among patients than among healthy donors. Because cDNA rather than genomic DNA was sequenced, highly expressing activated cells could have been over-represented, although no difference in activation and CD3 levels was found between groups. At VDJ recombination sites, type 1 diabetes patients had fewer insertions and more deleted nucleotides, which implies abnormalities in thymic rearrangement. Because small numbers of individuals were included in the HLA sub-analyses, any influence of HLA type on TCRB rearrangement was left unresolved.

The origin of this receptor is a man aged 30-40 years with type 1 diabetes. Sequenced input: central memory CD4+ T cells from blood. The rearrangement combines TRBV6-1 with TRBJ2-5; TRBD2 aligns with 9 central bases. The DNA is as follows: TGTGCCAGCAGAAGCTCGCTAGCGGGGCAAGAGACCCAGTACTTC. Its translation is CASRSSLAGQETQYF.